Below, 29 T cell receptor beta chains from the same sample are listed, as sequenced in a study of shared clonotypes between healthy human individuals (dated by TCRdb to between 2020 and 2021). CD8 naive samples consisted of CD45RO-negative cells that were positively selected for CCR7, yielding a CD45RA+CCR7+ population without TemRA cells. Library method: the immunoSEQ multiplex PCR assay. Entries here come from immuneACCESS through TCRdb and include only in-frame sequences with V and J called. Some clones fail to appear in such tables; in the studies checked, an unresolved V gene covers under half of the shortfall, and the cause of the remainder is unknown. This sample is represented by some 2 million clones; less than 95% of them were singletons. 1% to 1.5% of the sample goes to the ten largest clones. The sequenced material came from naive CD8+ T cells sorted from blood. The label giving this sample's cell subset or site can be read as: CD45RA+CCR7+. All receptors come from a man younger than 35 in good health.

The chain uses TRBV7-9 and TRBJ2-7; 7 bases match TRBD2. Germline loops: CDR1 SEHNR, CDR2 FQNEAQ (reference sequence). The CDR3 spans 13 residues. The V and J ends lost 8 bases and 4 bases, in that order; junction bases with no gene match: 8. The CDR3 loop is CASGAGVLYEQYF. CDR3 bases: TGTGCCAGCGGGGCGGGAGTTTTGTACGAGCAGTACTTC. The full variable domain, with the rest looked up from reference TRBV7-9 and TRBJ2-7, is DTGVSQNPRHKITKRGQNVTFRCDPISEHNRLYWYRQTLGQGPEFLTYFQNEAQLEKSRLLSDRFSAERPKGSFSTLEIQRTEQGDSAMYLCASGAGVLYEQYFGPGTRLTVT.

On this clone itself: Relative to the germline gene, one junction end is altered; a read error may explain this. The chain combines TRBV13 with TRBJ2-3; D gene unclear. Germline loops: CDR1 PRHDT, CDR2 FYEKMQ (reference sequence). The CDR3 runs 12 residues. The CDR3: CASSLDGDTQYF. DNA for the CDR3: TGTGCCAGCAGTTTAGACGGAGATACGCAGTATTTT.

The V and J genes are TRBV11-2 and TRBJ1-2; D possibly corresponds to TRBD1 (5 bases). CDR1 is SGHAT and CDR2 is FQNNGV in the germline V gene. Deletions cut 6 bases from V and 4 bases from J, with 12 bases between. CDR3 size: 13 residues. CDR3 in DNA: TGTGCCAGCAGTCTGGGGGGGAGCTATGGCTACACCTTC. This gives the protein CASSLGGSYGYTF. The variable domain in full, completed from reference TRBV11-2 and TRBJ1-2, reads EAGVAQSPRYKIIEKRQSVAFWCNPISGHATLYWYQQILGQGPKLLIQFQNNGVVDDSQLPKDRFSAERLKGVDSTLKIQPAKLEDSAVYLCASSLGGSYGYTFGSGTRLTVV.

This chain uses TRBV28 with TRBJ1-1; D unclear. The germline V gene encodes CDR1 MDHEN and CDR2 SYDVKM. The CDR3 totals 14 residues. V lost 3 bases, J lost 6 bases, and 14 bases lay in between. CDR3 protein: CASSFPEGQPEAFF. The CDR3 nucleotides read TGTGCCAGCAGTTTCCCCGAGGGCCAGCCTGAAGCTTTCTTT. Drawing the rest from reference TRBV28 and TRBJ1-1, the complete variable domain is DVKVTQSSRYLVKRTGEKVFLECVQDMDHENMFWYRQDPGLGLRLIYFSYDVKMKEKGDIPEGYSVSREKKERFSLILESASTNQTSMYLCASSFPEGQPEAFFGQGTRLTVV.

In DNA, the CDR3 is TGTGCCAGCAGAGCACAGGGGATCACCTACGAGCAGTACTTC. Its protein product is CASRAQGITYEQYF. The J gene is TRBJ2-7, the V gene TRBV5-4; 7 bases are shared with TRBD1. Looked up from germline, CDR1 is SGHNT and CDR2 is YYREEE (reference sequence). Trimming at V came to 5 bases and at J to 2 bases, leaving 7 bases not matched to a gene. The CDR3 sequence is 14 residues long. Together with reference TRBV5-4 and TRBJ2-7, the CDR3 gives the full variable domain: ETGVTQSPTHLIKTRGQQVTLRCSSQSGHNTVSWYQQALGQGPQFIFQYYREEENGRGNFPPRFSGLQFPNYSSELNVNALELDDSALYLCASRAQGITYEQYFGPGTRLTVT.

Details on this clone: This CDR3 is also generated by other DNA sequences in the sample. V and J are TRBV9 and TRBJ1-1; D may be TRBD1 (6 bases). The germline V and J ends were trimmed by 0 bases and 8 bases, with 11 bases remaining between them. This CDR3 region has 13 residues. Germline loops: CDR1 SGDLS, CDR2 YYNGEE. CDR3 in DNA: TGTGCCAGCAGCGTAGGCGGACAGACCGAAGCTTTCTTT. Translated, it gives CASSVGGQTEAFF.

The chain has TRBV13 and TRBJ1-6; 8 nucleotides align to TRBD1. The CDR3 runs 16 residues. V was pared by 3 bases and J by 6 bases, with 7 bases of the junction left unmatched. The germline CDR1 and CDR2 sequences are PRHDT and FYEKMQ (reference sequence). CDR3 residues: CASSLGPGTGNSPLHF. The CDR3 DNA reads as TGTGCCAGCAGCTTGGGCCCCGGGACAGGTAATTCACCCCTCCACTTT.

Concerning this clone itself: Additional DNA sequences in this sample encode the identical CDR3. The chain is built from TRBV5-1 and TRBJ2-7; D not certain. The germline gives CDR1 SGHRS, CDR2 YFSETQ. CDR3 length equals 12 residues. The V and J ends lost 4 bases and 1 base respectively, with 6 bases between them. The CDR3 DNA reads TGCGCCAGCAGCGCAGATTCCTACGAGCAGTACTTC. Its translation: CASSADSYEQYF. Combining the CDR3 with reference TRBV5-1 and TRBJ2-7 gives the whole variable domain KAGVTQTPRYLIKTRGQQVTLSCSPISGHRSVSWYQQTPGQGLQFLFEYFSETQRNKGNFPGRFSGRQFSNSRSEMNVSTLELGDSALYLCASSADSYEQYFGPGTRLTVT.

This clone was counted between two and nine times. The V gene is TRBV7-9, the J gene TRBJ2-7, with D perhaps assigned TRBD1 or TRBD2 (5 bases each). The CDR3 is made up of 15 amino acids. V lost 0 bases, J lost 5 bases, and 14 bases lay in between. Germline-derived CDR1 and CDR2 are SEHNR and FQNEAQ (reference sequence). This CDR3 is CASSLAWGMEHEQYF. In DNA, the CDR3 is TGTGCCAGCAGCTTAGCCTGGGGGATGGAACACGAGCAGTACTTC.

The chain carries TRBV2 and TRBJ2-1; 7 bases are shared with TRBD2. V trimming: 6 bases; J trimming: 5 bases; junction bases outside the gene matches: 10. The CDR3 has 15 amino acids. Germline-derived CDR1 and CDR2 are SNHLY and FYNNEI. As DNA, the CDR3 is TGTGCCAGCAGCGAGACATCTCGGGGGGACAATGAGCAGTTCTTC. Its translation is CASSETSRGDNEQFF.

The chain joins TRBV5-6 to TRBJ2-5; D gene ambiguous. The CDR3 is made up of 12 amino acids. Looked up from germline, CDR1 is SGHDT and CDR2 is YYEEEE. V dropped 2 bases and J dropped 1 base, with 3 bases sitting between them. The CDR3 protein is CASSFPQETQYF. The CDR3 region has the DNA TGTGCCAGCAGCTTTCCCCAAGAGACCCAGTACTTC. The variable domain in full, with the rest retrieved from reference TRBV5-6 and TRBJ2-5, is DAGVTQSPTHLIKTRGQQVTLRCSPKSGHDTVSWYQQALGQGPQFIFQYYEEEERQRGNFPDRFSGHQFPNYSSELNVNALLLGDSALYLCASSFPQETQYFGPGTRLLVL.

The chain uses TRBV10-3 and TRBJ2-7, with D tentatively TRBD1 or TRBD2 (5 bases each). From germline, CDR1 is ENHRY and CDR2 SYGVKD. V lost 4 bases and J 5 bases, leaving 18 bases between the germline ends. This CDR3 has 15 amino acids. This CDR3 reads CAISVRGGLGDEQYF. CDR3 nucleotide sequence: TGTGCCATCAGTGTTAGGGGTGGACTTGGGGACGAGCAGTACTTC.

The chain links TRBV19 to TRBJ2-3; the D is unclear. This CDR3 is 13 amino acids long. Germline lookup yields CDR1 LNHDA and CDR2 SQIVND (reference sequence). V was cut by 5 bases and J by 4 bases, with 10 bases left in between. The CDR3 sequence: CASSEGFADTQYF. In DNA, the CDR3 is TGTGCCAGTAGTGAAGGTTTCGCAGATACGCAGTATTTT.

The rearrangement joins TRBV7-2 to TRBJ1-5; no reliable D call. This CDR3 comprises 13 residues. Germline V gene data show CDR1 as SGHTA and CDR2 as FQGNSA. V dropped 0 bases and J dropped 7 bases, with 7 bases sitting between them. For the CDR3, the DNA is TGTGCCAGCAGCTTAGCCGGCGGGCAGCCCCAGCATTTT. Translated: CASSLAGGQPQHF.

This chain connects TRBV9 to TRBJ2-2; tentatively, D is TRBD2 (5 bases). V shed 0 bases and J shed 1 base, with 10 bases lying between them. There are 16 residues in the CDR3. CDR1 and CDR2 from the germline V gene are SGDLS and YYNGEE. CDR3 bases: TGTGCCAGCAGCGTAGCTCTACTAGTGAACACCGGGGAGCTGTTTTTT. Protein: CASSVALLVNTGELFF.

The chain is built from TRBV18 and TRBJ2-7; D not certain. V was trimmed by 2 bases and J by 0 bases, leaving 11 bases between them. This CDR3 has 15 residues. CDR1 and CDR2 from the germline V gene are KGHSH and LQKENI. The CDR3, as DNA: TGTGCCAGCTCACCAACCAGTCAGAGCTCCTACGAGCAGTACTTC. Protein product: CASSPTSQSSYEQYF.

On this clone itself: Other DNA sequences in the sample encode the same CDR3. V usage is TRBV4-1 and J usage is TRBJ2-2; D is perhaps TRBD2 (6 bases). The germline V gene encodes CDR1 MGHRA and CDR2 YSYEKL. Trimming took 0 bases from V and 5 from J, leaving 7 bases between them. The CDR3 is 14 residues long. CDR3 sequence reads: CASSQDRGTGELFF. The CDR3 coding sequence is TGCGCCAGCAGCCAAGATCGGGGGACCGGGGAGCTGTTTTTT.

The rearrangement uses TRBV4-1 and TRBJ2-5, with a tentative D call TRBD2 (6 bases). V lost 3 bases, J lost 1 base, and 12 bases lay in between. There are 15 residues in the CDR3. Germline values: CDR1 MGHRA, CDR2 YSYEKL. CDR3 nucleotide sequence: TGCGCCAGCAGCCATTTAGCGGAAGCCCAAGAGACCCAGTACTTC. This encodes CASSHLAEAQETQYF.

The rearrangement links TRBV30 to TRBJ1-1; the D is unclear. This CDR3 has 13 residues. Trimming took 1 base from V and 1 from J, leaving 7 bases between them. Germline CDR1 reads GTSNPN; CDR2 reads SVGIG (reference sequence). For the CDR3, the DNA is TGTGCCTGGAGTGCCCAGACGAACACTGAAGCTTTCTTT. It specifies CAWSAQTNTEAFF.

The chain employs TRBV27 and TRBJ1-4; 11 bases align to TRBD1. The CDR3 is made up of 13 amino acids. Germline assignment: CDR1 MNHEY and CDR2 SMNVEV (reference sequence). J gave up 10 bases and V 5 bases, and 3 bases lay outside the gene matches. CDR3 protein: CASSGDRGGKLFF. The CDR3 DNA reads TGTGCCAGCAGTGGGGACAGGGGGGGAAAACTGTTTTTT.

This clone was counted once. The V gene is TRBV15, the J gene TRBJ2-7, with a tentative D call TRBD2 (5 bases). Trimming pared 1 base from V and 4 bases from J, leaving 8 bases between. This CDR3 comprises 13 residues. CDR1 is LNHNV, CDR2 YYDKDF, per germline (reference sequence). CDR3 sequence reads: CATSRVTGYEQYF. CDR3 bases: TGTGCCACCAGCAGAGTGACGGGGTACGAGCAGTACTTC.

Concerning this clone: The same CDR3 can be traced to other DNA sequences in this sample. The chain employs TRBV6-5 and TRBJ2-7; D is perhaps TRBD1 or TRBD2 (5 bases each). The CDR3 length is 13 residues. The V gene lost 0 bases and the J gene lost 5 bases, with 8 bases spanning the gap. Germline CDR1 MNHEY, CDR2 SVGAGI. The CDR3 DNA is TGTGCCAGCAGTTACTCTGAGGGGAACGAGCAGTACTTC. Its protein is CASSYSEGNEQYF.

The CDR3 DNA reads TGTGCCAGCAGAATAACAGGGAATGTCTATGGCTACACCTTC. This gives the protein CASRITGNVYGYTF. V is TRBV5-6 and J is TRBJ1-2; TRBD1 might be the D (6 bases). Germline CDR1 reads SGHDT; CDR2 reads YYEEEE. Trimming took off 5 bases at V and 4 bases at J, with 15 bases between the two ends. The CDR3 loop spans 14 amino acids. The full variable domain, in which reference TRBV5-6 and TRBJ1-2 provide the parts outside the CDR3, is DAGVTQSPTHLIKTRGQQVTLRCSPKSGHDTVSWYQQALGQGPQFIFQYYEEEERQRGNFPDRFSGHQFPNYSSELNVNALLLGDSALYLCASRITGNVYGYTFGSGTRLTVV.

The rearrangement links TRBV4-1 to TRBJ1-3; maybe TRBD1 (6 bases). V shed 1 base and J shed 0 bases, with 13 bases lying between them. Germline V lookup: CDR1 MGHRA, CDR2 YSYEKL. This CDR3 contains 17 residues. The CDR3 DNA reads TGCGCCAGCAGCCAAGTTCCAGGGGACACCTCTGGAAACACCATATATTTT. It yields the protein CASSQVPGDTSGNTIYF.

The chain combines TRBV7-8 with TRBJ1-1; D ambiguous. The germline CDR1 and CDR2 sequences are SGHVS and FQNEAQ. The CDR3 is 13 residues long. The V end lost 5 bases, the J end lost 3 bases, and 10 bases lay between the germline ends. The CDR3 loop is CASSHPWDTEAFF. CDR3 sequence (DNA): TGTGCCAGCAGCCACCCTTGGGACACTGAAGCTTTCTTT.

This clone turned up a few times. The J gene is TRBJ1-6, the V gene TRBV7-2, with TRBD1 identical over 12 bases. The CDR3 is 16 amino acids. Trimming cost V 2 bases and J 7 bases; bases outside gene matches: 3. CDR1 is SGHTA, CDR2 FQGNSA, per germline. CDR3 nucleotides: TGTGCCAGCAGCTTAAGGGGACAGGGGGCCAATTCACCCCTCCACTTT. Translated, it gives CASSLRGQGANSPLHF.

The gene calls are TRBV23-1 and TRBJ2-7; 11 bases are shared with TRBD2. TRBV23-1 is an ORF for which the function is uncertain. The J segment lost 5 bases and the V segment lost 1 base, leaving 25 bases of the junction unmatched. The CDR3 length is 22 residues. CDR3 coding DNA: TGCGCCAGCAGTCAATGGCCAGGGATCAGGCGACTAGCGGGATGGTGGAACCACGAGCAGTACTTC. Protein sequence: CASSQWPGIRRLAGWWNHEQYF.

This chain connects TRBV10-3 to TRBJ2-3; D is ambiguous. CDR3 length equals 13 residues. Looked up from germline, CDR1 is ENHRY and CDR2 is SYGVKD. The V gene lost 3 bases and the J gene lost 6 bases, with 10 bases spanning the gap. The CDR3 here is CAISDPTYDTQYF. The CDR3 DNA sequence: TGTGCCATCAGTGACCCGACGTACGATACGCAGTATTTT.

The chain links TRBV2 to TRBJ1-1, with 9 bases identical to TRBD1. J was trimmed by 5 bases and V by 2 bases; bases with no gene match: 3. This CDR3 comprises 14 residues. The germline V gene has CDR1 SNHLY and CDR2 FYNNEI. CDR3 coding DNA: TGTGCCAGCAGTGAACAACAGGGGGCAACTGAAGCTTTCTTT. It specifies CASSEQQGATEAFF.